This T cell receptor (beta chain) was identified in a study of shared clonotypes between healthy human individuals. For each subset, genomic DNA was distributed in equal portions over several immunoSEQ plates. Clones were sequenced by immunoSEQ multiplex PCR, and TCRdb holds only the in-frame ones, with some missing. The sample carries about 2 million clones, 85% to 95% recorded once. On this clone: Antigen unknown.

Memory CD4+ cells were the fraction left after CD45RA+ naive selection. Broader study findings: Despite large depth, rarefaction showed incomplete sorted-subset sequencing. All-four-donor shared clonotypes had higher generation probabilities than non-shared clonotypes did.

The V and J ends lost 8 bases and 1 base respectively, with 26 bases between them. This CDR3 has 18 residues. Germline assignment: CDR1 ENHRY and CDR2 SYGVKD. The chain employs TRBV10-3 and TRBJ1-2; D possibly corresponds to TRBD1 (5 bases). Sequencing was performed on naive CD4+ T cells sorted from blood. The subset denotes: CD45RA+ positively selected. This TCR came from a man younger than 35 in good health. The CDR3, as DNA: TGTGCCATCTGCCGACCGTCAGGCGAAGGGGTAAATAACTATGGCTACACCTTC. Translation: CAICRPSGEGVNNYGYTF.